Given below is one TCR beta chain in context. There is no known antigen for this receptor. No base qualities exist here, and no much larger clone lies one base off it. This entry belongs to a study of blood T cell repertoires in COVID-19 (dated by TCRdb to the early 2020s). Looking at the study overall: Samples from collaborators originated in the United States, Italy and Spain and spanned both the acute and convalescent phases of COVID-19. The prospective study material was composed of cDNA or gDNA derived from T cells, B-cell-depleted T cells, or PBMCs. The dataset comprised deeply sampled blood TCRbeta repertoires from subjects exposed to, actively infected with, or recovered from COVID-19. A freely available public database, intended as a resource for researchers studying the immune response to SARS-CoV-2, is where the repertoires were released. The samples were drawn from two sources: the first 160 participants of the ongoing ImmuneRACE study, and 1,000 to 1,500 subjects contributed by 6 global collaborators. Nearly every sample came with metadata listing a de-identified subject ID, COVID-19 status, age in years and sex. HLA class I and class II types, where available, came from metadata supplied by the sample provider rather than from assay-based typing. Study-level results and caveats: The amount of clinical and demographic metadata varied by source and participant and was provided uncurated.

Participants in the prospective study were enrolled through a virtual design, were aged about 18 to 89 years, and lived in approximately 25 United States geographic areas. In the prospective study, cohorts were assigned on the basis of participant-reported clinical history obtained from a screening survey and a study questionnaire. For ImmuneRACE Cohort 3, a participant was defined as recovered based on two consecutive negative NP/OP PCR tests, clearance by a healthcare professional, or resolution of symptoms. In the prospective study, mobile phlebotomists collected whole blood, serum and a nasopharyngeal or oropharyngeal swab from each participant. Over an approximately 2-month period, participants in the prospective study had the option of providing additional blood draws and questionnaires. Before DNA extraction, prospective study blood samples were shipped either frozen or at room temperature.

The immunoSEQ Assay, a bias-controlled multiplex PCR, was used to amplify TCRbeta CDR3 regions from genomic DNA. As for the original processing: Within the assay, amplification of reference gene primers was used to estimate how many nucleated cells each sample contained. To quantify the absolute abundance of each unique TCRbeta CDR3 rearrangement, sequence reads were collapsed and filtered. For each sample, productive Simpson clonality was calculated as the square root of Simpson's diversity index across productive rearrangements. TCRdb retrieved this table from immuneACCESS and kept in-frame rearrangements only. Not all clones are present; in checked studies, unresolved V genes account for under half, and no reason is known for the remainder. V, J and clone size derive from that table, while D and trimming were established from the DNA sequence. The sample profile shows roughly 250,000 clones; under 95% of them were found once. Together, the top ten hold around 1.8% of the sample.

The clonotype originates from a woman aged 18-30 years who had recovered from COVID-19. What was sequenced was PBMCs or T cells enriched from blood (not recorded which).

For the CDR3, the sequence is CASSQHIQGNTIYF. The DNA reads TGTGCCAGCAGCCAACATATTCAGGGGAACACCATATATTTT. The chain is assembled from TRBV3-1 (or the pseudogene TRBV3-2) and TRBJ1-3; a tentative D match to TRBD1 spans 6 bases. CDR1 LGHDT and CDR2 YNNKEL are derived from the germline V gene (reference sequence). Relative to germline, V is 2 bases shorter and J is 7 bases shorter, with 12 bases between their ends. The CDR3 spans 14 residues, from the cysteine through the phenylalanine. Only the CDR3 part of the read is kept: 42 bases, read in frame from the first base.